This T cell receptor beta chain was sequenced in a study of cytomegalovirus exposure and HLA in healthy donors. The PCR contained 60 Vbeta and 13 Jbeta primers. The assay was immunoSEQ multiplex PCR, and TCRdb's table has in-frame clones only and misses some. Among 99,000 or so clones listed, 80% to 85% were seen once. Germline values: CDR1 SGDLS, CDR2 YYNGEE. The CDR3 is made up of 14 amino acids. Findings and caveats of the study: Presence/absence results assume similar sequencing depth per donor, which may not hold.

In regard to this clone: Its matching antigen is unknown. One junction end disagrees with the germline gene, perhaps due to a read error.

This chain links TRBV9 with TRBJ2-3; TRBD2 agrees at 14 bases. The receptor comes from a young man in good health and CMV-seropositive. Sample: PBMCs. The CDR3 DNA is TGTGCCAGCAGCCCGACTAGCGGGGGGGAGGGATGCCATTTT. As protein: CASSPTSGGEGCHF.